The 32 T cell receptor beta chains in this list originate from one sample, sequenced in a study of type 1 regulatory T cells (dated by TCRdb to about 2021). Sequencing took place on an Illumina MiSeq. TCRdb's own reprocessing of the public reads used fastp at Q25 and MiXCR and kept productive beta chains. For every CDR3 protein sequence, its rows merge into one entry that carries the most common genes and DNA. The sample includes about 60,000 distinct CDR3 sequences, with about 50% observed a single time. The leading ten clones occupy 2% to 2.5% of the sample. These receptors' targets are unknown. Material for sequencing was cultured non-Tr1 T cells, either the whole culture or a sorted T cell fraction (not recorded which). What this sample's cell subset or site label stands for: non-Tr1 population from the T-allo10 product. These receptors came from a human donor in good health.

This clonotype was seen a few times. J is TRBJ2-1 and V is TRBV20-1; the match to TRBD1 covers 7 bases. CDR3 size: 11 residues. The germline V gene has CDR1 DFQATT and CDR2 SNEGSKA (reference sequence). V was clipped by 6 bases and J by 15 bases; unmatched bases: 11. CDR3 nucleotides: TGCAGTGCAAGGGGACAGAGTGCTTTGTTCTTC. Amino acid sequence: CSARGQSALFF.

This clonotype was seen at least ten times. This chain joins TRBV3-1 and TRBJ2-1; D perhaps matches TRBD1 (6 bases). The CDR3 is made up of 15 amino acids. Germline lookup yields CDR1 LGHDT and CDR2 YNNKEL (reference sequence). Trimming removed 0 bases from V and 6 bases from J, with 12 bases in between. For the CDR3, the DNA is TGTGCCAGCAGCCAAGAATCCGGACAGCTCAATGAGCAGTTCTTC. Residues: CASSQESGQLNEQFF.

The CDR3 spells CSARDVMGYEKLFF. The CDR3 DNA is TGCAGTGCTAGAGATGTGATGGGATATGAAAAACTGTTTTTT. The chain couples TRBV20-1 to TRBJ1-4; no clear D. The CDR3 contains 14 residues. Trimming removed 0 bases at V and 6 bases at J, with 11 bases between. Germline values: CDR1 DFQATT, CDR2 SNEGSKA (reference sequence).

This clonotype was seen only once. CDR3 protein: CSVERGLAGAQGDTQYF. For the CDR3, the DNA is TGCAGCGTTGAGAGGGGACTAGCGGGGGCCCAGGGGGATACGCAGTATTTT. The chain links TRBV29-1 to TRBJ2-3; 14 bases fit TRBD2. The trim removed 3 bases at V and 6 bases at J, leaving 11 bases unmatched. This CDR3 spans 17 amino acids. Germline V gene sequence: CDR1 SQVTM, CDR2 ANQGSEA.

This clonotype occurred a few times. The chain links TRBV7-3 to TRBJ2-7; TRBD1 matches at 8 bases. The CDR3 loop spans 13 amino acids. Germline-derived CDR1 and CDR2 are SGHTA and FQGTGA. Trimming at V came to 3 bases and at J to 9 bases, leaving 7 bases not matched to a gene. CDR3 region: CASSLGQVTVQYF. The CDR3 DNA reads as TGTGCCAGCAGCTTGGGACAGGTAACTGTGCAGTACTTC.

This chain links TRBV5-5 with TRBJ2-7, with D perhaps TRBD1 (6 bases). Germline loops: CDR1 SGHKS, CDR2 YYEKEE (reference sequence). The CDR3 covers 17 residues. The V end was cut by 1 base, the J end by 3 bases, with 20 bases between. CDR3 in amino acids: CASSLTGPGAINYEQYF. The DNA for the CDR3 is TGTGCCAGCAGCTTGACAGGCCCAGGGGCTATAAACTACGAGCAGTACTTC.

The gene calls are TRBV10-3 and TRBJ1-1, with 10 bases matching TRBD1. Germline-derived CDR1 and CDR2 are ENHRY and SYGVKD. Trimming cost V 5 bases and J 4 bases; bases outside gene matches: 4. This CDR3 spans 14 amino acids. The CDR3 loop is CAISPGQGSTEAFF. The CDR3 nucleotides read TGTGCCATCAGTCCGGGACAGGGGAGCACTGAAGCTTTCTTT.

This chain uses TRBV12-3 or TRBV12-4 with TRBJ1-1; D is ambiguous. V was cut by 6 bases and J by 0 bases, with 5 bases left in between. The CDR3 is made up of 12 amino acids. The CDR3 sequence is CASRLLNTEAFF. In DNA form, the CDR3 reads TGTGCCAGCAGGCTATTGAACACTGAAGCTTTCTTT.

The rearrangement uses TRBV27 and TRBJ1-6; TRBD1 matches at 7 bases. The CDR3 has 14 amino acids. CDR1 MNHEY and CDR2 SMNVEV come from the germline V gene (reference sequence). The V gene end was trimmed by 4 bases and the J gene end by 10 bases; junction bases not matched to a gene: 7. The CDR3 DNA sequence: TGTGCCAGCAGTTGGAGACAGGGAGACTCACCCCTCCACTTT. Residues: CASSWRQGDSPLHF.

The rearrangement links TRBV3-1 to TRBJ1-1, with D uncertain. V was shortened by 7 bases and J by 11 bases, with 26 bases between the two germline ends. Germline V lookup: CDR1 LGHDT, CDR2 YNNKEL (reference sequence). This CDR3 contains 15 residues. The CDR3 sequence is CASTPTVDTLPGAFF. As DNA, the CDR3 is TGTGCCAGCACGCCCACCGTCGACACTTTACCTGGGGCTTTCTTT.

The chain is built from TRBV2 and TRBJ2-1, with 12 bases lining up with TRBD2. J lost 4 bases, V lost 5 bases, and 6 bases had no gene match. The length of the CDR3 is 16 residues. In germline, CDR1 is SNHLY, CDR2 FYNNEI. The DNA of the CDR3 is TGTGCCAGCAGTAACCTAGCGGGGGGGCCGTACAATGAGCAGTTCTTC. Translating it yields CASSNLAGGPYNEQFF.

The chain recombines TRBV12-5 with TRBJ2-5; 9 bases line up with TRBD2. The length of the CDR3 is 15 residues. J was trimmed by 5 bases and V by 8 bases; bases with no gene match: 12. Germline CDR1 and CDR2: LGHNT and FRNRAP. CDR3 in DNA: TGTGCTAGTCTAAGCGGGGGGAACCTAGGGGAGACCCAGTACTTC. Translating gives CASLSGGNLGETQYF.

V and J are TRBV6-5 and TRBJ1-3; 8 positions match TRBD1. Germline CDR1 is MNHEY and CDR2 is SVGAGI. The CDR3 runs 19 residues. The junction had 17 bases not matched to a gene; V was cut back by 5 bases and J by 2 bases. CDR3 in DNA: TGTGCCAGCAGTCTCCAAGTGCAGGGGGCTCTTTTGCCTGGAAACACCATATATTTT. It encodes CASSLQVQGALLPGNTIYF.

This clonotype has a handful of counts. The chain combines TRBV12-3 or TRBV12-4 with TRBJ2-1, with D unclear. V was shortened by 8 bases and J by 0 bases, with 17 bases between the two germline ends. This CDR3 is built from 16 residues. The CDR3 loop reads CASCPISASSYNEQFF. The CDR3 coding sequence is TGTGCCAGCTGCCCGATCAGTGCAAGCTCCTACAATGAGCAGTTCTTC.

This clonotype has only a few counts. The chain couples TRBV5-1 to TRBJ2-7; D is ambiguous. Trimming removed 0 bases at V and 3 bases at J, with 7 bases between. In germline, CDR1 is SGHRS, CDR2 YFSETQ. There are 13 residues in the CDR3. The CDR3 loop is CASSLDPNYEQYF. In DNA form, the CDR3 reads TGCGCCAGCAGCTTGGATCCAAACTACGAGCAGTACTTC.

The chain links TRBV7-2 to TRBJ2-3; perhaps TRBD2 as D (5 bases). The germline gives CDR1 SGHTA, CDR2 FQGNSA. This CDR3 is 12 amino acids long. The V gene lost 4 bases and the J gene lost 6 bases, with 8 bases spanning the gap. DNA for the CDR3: TGTGCCAGCAGCTCCGACTATGATACGCAGTATTTT. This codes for CASSSDYDTQYF.

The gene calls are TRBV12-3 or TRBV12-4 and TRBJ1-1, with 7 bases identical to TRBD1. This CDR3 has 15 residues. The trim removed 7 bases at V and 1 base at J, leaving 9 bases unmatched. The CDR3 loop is CASKPNRGGNTEAFF. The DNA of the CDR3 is TGTGCCAGCAAGCCGAACAGGGGCGGGAACACTGAAGCTTTCTTT.

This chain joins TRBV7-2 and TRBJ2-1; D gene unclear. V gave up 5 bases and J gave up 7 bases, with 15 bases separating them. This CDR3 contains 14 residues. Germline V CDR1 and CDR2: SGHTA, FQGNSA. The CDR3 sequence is CASSLDGAQNEQFF. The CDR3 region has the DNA TGTGCCAGCAGCCTAGATGGAGCCCAAAATGAGCAGTTCTTC. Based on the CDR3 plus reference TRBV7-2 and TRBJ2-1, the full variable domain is GAGVSQSPSNKVTEKGKDVELRCDPISGHTALYWYRQSLGQGLEFLIYFQGNSAPDKSGLPSDRFSAERTGGSVSTLTIQRTQQEDSAVYLCASSLDGAQNEQFFGPGTRLTVL.

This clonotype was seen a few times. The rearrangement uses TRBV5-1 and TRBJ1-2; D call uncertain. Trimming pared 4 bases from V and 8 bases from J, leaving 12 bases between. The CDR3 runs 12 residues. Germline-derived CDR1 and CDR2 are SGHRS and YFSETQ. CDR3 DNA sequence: TGCGCCAGCAGCCTGTGGGCCGGGGGCTACACCTTC. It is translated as CASSLWAGGYTF.

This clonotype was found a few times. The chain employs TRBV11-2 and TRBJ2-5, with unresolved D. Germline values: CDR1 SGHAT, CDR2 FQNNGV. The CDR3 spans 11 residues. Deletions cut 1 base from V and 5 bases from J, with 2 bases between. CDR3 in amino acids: CASSLVETQYF. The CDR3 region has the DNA TGTGCCAGCAGCTTAGTCGAGACCCAGTACTTC.

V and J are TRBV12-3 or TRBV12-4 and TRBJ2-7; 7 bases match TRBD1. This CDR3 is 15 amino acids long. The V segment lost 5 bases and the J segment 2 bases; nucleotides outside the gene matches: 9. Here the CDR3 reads CASSPRQGGTYEQYF. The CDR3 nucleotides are TGTGCCAGCAGTCCCAGACAGGGCGGAACCTACGAGCAGTACTTC.

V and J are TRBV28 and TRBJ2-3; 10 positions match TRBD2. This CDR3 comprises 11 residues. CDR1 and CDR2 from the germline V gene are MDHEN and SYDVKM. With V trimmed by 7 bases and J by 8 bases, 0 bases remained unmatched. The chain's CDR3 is CASTSGGTQYF. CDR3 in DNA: TGTGCCAGCACTAGCGGGGGTACGCAGTATTTT.

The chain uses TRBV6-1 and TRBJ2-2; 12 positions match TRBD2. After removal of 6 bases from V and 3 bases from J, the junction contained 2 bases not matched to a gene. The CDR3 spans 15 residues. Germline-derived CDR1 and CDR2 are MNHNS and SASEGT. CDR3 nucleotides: TGTGCCAGCAGCCTAGCGGGGGGGGACACCGGGGAGCTGTTTTTT. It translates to CASSLAGGDTGELFF.

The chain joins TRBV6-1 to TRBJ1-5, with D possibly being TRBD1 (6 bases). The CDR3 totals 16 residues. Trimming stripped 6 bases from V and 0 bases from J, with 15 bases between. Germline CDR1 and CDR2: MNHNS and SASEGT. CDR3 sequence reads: CASRGARSDSNQPQHF. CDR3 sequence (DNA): TGTGCCAGCAGGGGGGCGCGGTCGGATAGCAATCAGCCCCAGCATTTT.

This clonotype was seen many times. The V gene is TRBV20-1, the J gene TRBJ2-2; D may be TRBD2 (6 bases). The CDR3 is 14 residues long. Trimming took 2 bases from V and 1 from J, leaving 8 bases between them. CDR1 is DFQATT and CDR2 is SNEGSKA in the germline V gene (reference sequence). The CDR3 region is CSARFGGNTGELFF. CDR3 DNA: TGCAGTGCTAGATTCGGGGGGAACACCGGGGAGCTGTTTTTT.

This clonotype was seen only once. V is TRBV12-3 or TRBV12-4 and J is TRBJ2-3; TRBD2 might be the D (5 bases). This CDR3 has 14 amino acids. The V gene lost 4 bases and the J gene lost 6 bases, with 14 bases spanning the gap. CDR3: CASSSASSGDTQYF. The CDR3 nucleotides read TGTGCCAGCAGTTCGGCTAGCTCGGGTGATACGCAGTATTTT.

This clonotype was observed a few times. The CDR3 region is CASSGALQGWGGTEAFF. In nucleotides, the CDR3 is TGTGCCAGCAGTGGCGCCTTGCAGGGTTGGGGCGGCACTGAAGCTTTCTTT. The V gene is TRBV6-1, the J gene TRBJ1-1, with a weak D call TRBD1 (5 bases). From germline, CDR1 is MNHNS and CDR2 SASEGT. The CDR3 runs 17 residues. Trimming took 4 bases from V and 4 from J, leaving 22 bases between them.

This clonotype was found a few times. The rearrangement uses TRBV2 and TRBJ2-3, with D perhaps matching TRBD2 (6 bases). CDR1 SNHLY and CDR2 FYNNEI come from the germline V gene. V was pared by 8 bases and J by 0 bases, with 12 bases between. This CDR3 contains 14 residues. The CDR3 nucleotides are TGTGCCAGCGAATCGGGGGATAGCACAGATACGCAGTATTTT. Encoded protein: CASESGDSTDTQYF. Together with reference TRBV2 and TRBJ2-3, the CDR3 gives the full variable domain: EPEVTQTPSHQVTQMGQEVILRCVPISNHLYFYWYRQILGQKVEFLVSFYNNEISEKSEIFDDQFSVERPDGSNFTLKIRSTKLEDSAMYFCASESGDSTDTQYFGPGTRLTVL.

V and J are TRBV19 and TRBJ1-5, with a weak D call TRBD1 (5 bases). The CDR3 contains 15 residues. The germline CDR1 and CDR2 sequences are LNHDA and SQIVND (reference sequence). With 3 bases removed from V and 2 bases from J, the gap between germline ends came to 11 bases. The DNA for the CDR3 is TGTGCCAGTAGTATTTCAGGGCCGCGCAATCAGCCCCAGCATTTT. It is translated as CASSISGPRNQPQHF. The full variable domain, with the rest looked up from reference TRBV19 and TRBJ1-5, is DGGITQSPKYLFRKEGQNVTLSCEQNLNHDAMYWYRQDPGQGLRLIYYSQIVNDFQKGDIAEGYSVSREKKESFPLTVTSAQKNPTAFYLCASSISGPRNQPQHFGDGTRLSIL.

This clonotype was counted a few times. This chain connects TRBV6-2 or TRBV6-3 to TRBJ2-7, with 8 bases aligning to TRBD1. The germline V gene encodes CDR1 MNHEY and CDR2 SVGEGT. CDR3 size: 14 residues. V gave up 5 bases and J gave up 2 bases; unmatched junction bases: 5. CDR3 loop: CASSDPGGAYEQYF. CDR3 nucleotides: TGTGCCAGCAGTGACCCAGGGGGCGCCTACGAGCAGTACTTC.

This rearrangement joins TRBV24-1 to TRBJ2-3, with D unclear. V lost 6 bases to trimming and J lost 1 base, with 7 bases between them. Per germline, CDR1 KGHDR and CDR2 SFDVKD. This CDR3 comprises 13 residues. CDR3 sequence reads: CATSRVGTDTQYF. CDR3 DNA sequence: TGTGCCACCAGTAGGGTAGGCACAGATACGCAGTATTTT.

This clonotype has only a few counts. The CDR3 region has the DNA TGTGCCAGCTCGGGGCAGGGGGTCCACGAGCAGTACTTC. It encodes CASSGQGVHEQYF. The gene calls are TRBV18 and TRBJ2-7; 7 bases agree with TRBD1. Germline CDR1 is KGHSH and CDR2 is LQKENI. The CDR3 covers 13 residues. V lost 6 bases, J lost 5 bases, and 7 bases stayed unmatched. The full variable domain, rest sourced from reference TRBV18 and TRBJ2-7, is NAGVMQNPRHLVRRRGQEARLRCSPMKGHSHVYWYRQLPEEGLKFMVYLQKENIIDESGMPKERFSAEFPKEGPSILRIQQVVRGDSAAYFCASSGQGVHEQYFGPGTRLTVT.